Given below is one TCR beta chain in context. The antigen is not known. The data belong to a study of T cell repertoires in cytomegalovirus infection. Study-level information: Recently identified HLA-C-restricted CMV epitopes and well-studied HLA-B-restricted CMV epitopes were used by the study. Evidence of both CMV infection and a matching HLA type came from public TCR beta signatures.

Study-level points and caveats: The ex vivo response showed dominance by HLA-C-restricted CMV-specific TCR beta clonotypes.

The germline CDR1 and CDR2 sequences are MNHEY and SMNVEV (reference sequence). The length of the CDR3 is 15 residues. V dropped 11 bases and J dropped 0 bases, with 18 bases sitting between them. One entry per CDR3 protein results from TCRdb running MiXCR on the reads. The profile shows some 940,000 distinct CDR3 sequences, under 40% of them singletons. The chain has TRBV27 and TRBJ2-3, with a weak D call TRBD2 (5 bases). This TCR was recovered from a human donor in good health (CMV status not recorded). Some clones in this sample may be carry-over from other donors' samples. The sample here was cultured CD8+ T cells from PBMCs, taken from culture after CMV antigen stimulation. The CDR3 sequence: CAGWSGLASTDTQYF. CDR3 coding DNA: TGTGCCGGGTGGTCAGGCCTAGCTAGCACAGATACGCAGTATTTT.